These 15 T cell receptor beta chains came from one sample sequenced in a study of T cells after yellow fever vaccination. TCRdb passed the 5' RACE reads through MiXCR, listing each CDR3 protein once. The table records hundreds of thousands of distinct CDR3 sequences, approximately 16% of them present only once. Source: PBMCs, taken less than 6 days after the first yellow fever vaccination. These receptors were obtained from a man between 18 and 29 years old who received the YFV17D yellow fever vaccine.

This clonotype turned up a few times. The chain links TRBV4-3 to TRBJ2-3; TRBD2 matches at 8 bases. This CDR3 has 14 amino acids. CDR1 LGHNA and CDR2 YSLEER come from the germline V gene. J gave up 6 bases and V 1 base, and 3 bases lay outside the gene matches. CDR3 DNA sequence: TGCGCCAGCAGCCAAGCGGGGGGGTCCGATACGCAGTATTTT. Amino acid sequence: CASSQAGGSDTQYF.

This clonotype was recorded a few times. This rearrangement joins TRBV29-1 to TRBJ1-2; perhaps TRBD1 as D (5 bases). There are 11 residues in the CDR3. Per germline, CDR1 SQVTM and CDR2 ANQGSEA. The V end was cut by 6 bases, the J end by 8 bases, with 13 bases between. This CDR3 is CSVGPQPGYTF. DNA of the CDR3: TGCAGCGTGGGACCCCAGCCCGGCTACACCTTC. Together with reference TRBV29-1 and TRBJ1-2, the CDR3 gives the full variable domain: SAVISQKPSRDICQRGTSLTIQCQVDSQVTMMFWYRQQPGQSLTLIATANQGSEATYESGFVIDKFPISRPNLTFSTLTVSNMSPEDSSIYLCSVGPQPGYTFGSGTRLTVV.

This clonotype was seen a few times. The CDR3 here is CASSSTGTGTDQPQHF. In nucleotides, the CDR3 is TGTGCCAGCAGCTCCACGGGGACAGGGACCGATCAGCCCCAGCATTTT. The chain combines TRBV7-2 with TRBJ1-5; 9 bases agree with TRBD1. The CDR3 length is 16 residues. The germline gives CDR1 SGHTA, CDR2 FQGNSA. J was trimmed by 5 bases and V by 4 bases; bases with no gene match: 9.

The rearrangement uses TRBV27 and TRBJ1-4; TRBD1 aligns across 11 bases. Germline V gene lookup returns CDR1 MNHEY and CDR2 SMNVEV (reference sequence). The CDR3 covers 15 residues. V lost 6 bases and J lost 4; bases outside the gene matches: 4. The CDR3 protein is CASRGQGAGNEKLFF. In nucleotides, the CDR3 is TGTGCCAGCAGAGGACAGGGGGCTGGTAATGAAAAACTGTTTTTT.

This clonotype was detected a few times. V is TRBV10-3 and J is TRBJ2-1; 15 nucleotides line up with TRBD2. Germline CDR1 is ENHRY and CDR2 is SYGVKD. Trimming took 5 bases from V and 3 from J; bases not matched to a gene: 8. CDR3 size: 18 residues. The CDR3 reads CAISHGLAGGPYYNEQFF. Written as DNA, the CDR3 is TGTGCCATCAGTCACGGACTAGCGGGGGGGCCCTACTACAATGAGCAGTTCTTC.

The chain couples TRBV5-1 to TRBJ2-3, with 9 bases matching TRBD1. The length of the CDR3 is 18 residues. The germline gives CDR1 SGHRS, CDR2 YFSETQ. V lost 6 bases, J lost 4 bases, and 18 bases stayed unmatched. The DNA of the CDR3 is TGCGCCAGCACCAAGAGGAAACAGGGGGCTTGGTTGCCAGATACGCAGTATTTT. This encodes CASTKRKQGAWLPDTQYF. Full variable domain (missing parts from reference TRBV5-1 and TRBJ2-3): KAGVTQTPRYLIKTRGQQVTLSCSPISGHRSVSWYQQTPGQGLQFLFEYFSETQRNKGNFPGRFSGRQFSNSRSEMNVSTLELGDSALYLCASTKRKQGAWLPDTQYFGPGTRLTVL.

This clonotype was seen a handful of times. The V call is TRBV7-2, the J call TRBJ2-1, with no clear D. V was cut by 1 base and J by 3 bases, with 13 bases left in between. CDR3 length: 16 amino acids. Germline V CDR1 and CDR2: SGHTA, FQGNSA. CDR3 nucleotides: TGTGCCAGCAGCTTAGGGAGCCTGGCCAACTACAATGAGCAGTTCTTC. Translation gives CASSLGSLANYNEQFF.

In its sample, this clonotype was seen a few times. V usage is TRBV29-1 and J usage is TRBJ1-4; 9 positions agree with TRBD1. CDR1 and CDR2 (germline): SQVTM, ANQGSEA. This CDR3 contains 14 residues. Unmatched junction bases numbered 9, after V lost 7 bases and J lost 6 bases. CDR3 in amino acids: CSARDRVFDEKLFF. The DNA for the CDR3 is TGCAGCGCTAGGGACAGGGTGTTTGATGAAAAACTGTTTTTT.

This clonotype was counted between two and nine times. The V gene is TRBV7-8, the J gene TRBJ1-1, with D perhaps TRBD1 (6 bases). The CDR3 runs 16 residues. Deletions cut 0 bases from V and 3 bases from J, with 14 bases between. Germline CDR1 and CDR2: SGHVS and FQNEAQ. The CDR3 protein is CASSLAGALIHTEAFF. For the CDR3, the DNA is TGTGCCAGCAGCTTAGCGGGGGCGCTTATTCACACTGAAGCTTTCTTT.

The V gene is TRBV21-1, the J gene TRBJ2-3; TRBD1, the table's D call, lacks a check against the DNA. TRBV21-1 is annotated as a pseudogene. The CDR3 sequence is 17 residues long. This CDR3 is CASSASPPGQTTDTQYF. The DNA for the CDR3 is TGTGCCAGCAGCGCCTCCCCCCCGGGACAGACCACAGATACGCAGTATTTT.

This clonotype was recorded a few times. This chain connects TRBV7-2 to TRBJ1-2; 8 bases align to TRBD1. The V segment lost 7 bases and the J segment 8 bases; nucleotides outside the gene matches: 9. This CDR3 is 13 amino acids long. Germline CDR1 reads SGHTA; CDR2 reads FQGNSA. The CDR3 DNA reads as TGTGCCAGCACCGAACAGGGGGTTCTCGGCTACACCTTC. Translation: CASTEQGVLGYTF.

The gene calls are TRBV24-1 and TRBJ2-3; 10 nucleotides line up with TRBD2. The CDR3 runs to 16 residues. J gave up 2 bases and V 4 bases, and 5 bases lay outside the gene matches. Per germline, CDR1 KGHDR and CDR2 SFDVKD. This CDR3 reads CATSERTSGSTDTQYF. The CDR3 region has the DNA TGTGCCACCAGTGAAAGGACTAGCGGCTCCACAGATACGCAGTATTTT.

Ten or more counts support this clonotype. V gene TRBV7-9 combines with J gene TRBJ1-5; maybe TRBD1 (6 bases). Trimming cost V 2 bases and J 7 bases, with 9 bases left between them. The length of the CDR3 is 13 residues. CDR1 SEHNR and CDR2 FQNEAQ come from the germline V gene (reference sequence). The CDR3 DNA reads TGTGCCAGCAGCTTAAGGAGGGGGCAGCCCCAGCATTTT. This codes for CASSLRRGQPQHF.

The chain carries TRBV19 and TRBJ2-3; 10 nucleotides agree with TRBD2. Germline V lookup: CDR1 LNHDA, CDR2 SQIVND (reference sequence). The CDR3 length is 16 residues. J gave up 1 base and V 3 bases, and 4 bases lay outside the gene matches. The CDR3: CASSIAGTSGTDTQYF. The CDR3, as DNA: TGTGCCAGTAGTATTGCCGGGACTAGCGGCACAGATACGCAGTATTTT.

Ten or more counts support this clonotype. This chain links TRBV7-2 with TRBJ2-3, with unresolved D. Germline V gene data show CDR1 as SGHTA and CDR2 as FQGNSA. Trimming took 5 bases from V and 0 from J, leaving 9 bases between them. CDR3 length: 14 amino acids. The CDR3 spells CASSLSSSTDTQYF. The CDR3 coding sequence is TGTGCCAGCAGCCTTTCATCTAGCACAGATACGCAGTATTTT. The complete variable domain, with remaining parts taken from reference TRBV7-2 and TRBJ2-3, reads GAGVSQSPSNKVTEKGKDVELRCDPISGHTALYWYRQSLGQGLEFLIYFQGNSAPDKSGLPSDRFSAERTGGSVSTLTIQRTQQEDSAVYLCASSLSSSTDTQYFGPGTRLTVL.